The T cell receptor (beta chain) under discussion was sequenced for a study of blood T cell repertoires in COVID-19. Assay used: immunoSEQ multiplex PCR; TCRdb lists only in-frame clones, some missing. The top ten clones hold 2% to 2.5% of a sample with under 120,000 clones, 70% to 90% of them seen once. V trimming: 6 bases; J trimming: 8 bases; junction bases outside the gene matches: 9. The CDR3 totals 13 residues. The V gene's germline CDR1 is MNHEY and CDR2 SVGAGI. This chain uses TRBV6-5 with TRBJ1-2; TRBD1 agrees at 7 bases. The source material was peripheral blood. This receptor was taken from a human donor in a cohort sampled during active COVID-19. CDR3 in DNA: TGTGCCAGCAGCTCCACAGGGGTGCGGGGCTACACCTTC. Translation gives CASSSTGVRGYTF.